In this sample, the clone carrying this T cell receptor beta chain turned up many times. Its antigen remains unknown. Both TRBC1 and TRBC2 were covered by a beta constant-region primer of two equimolar oligonucleotides. The ligated cDNA underwent four PCR rounds using SP2 and nested alpha and beta constant-region primers. Using its own MiXCR run on the UMI-ligation and nested PCR reads, TCRdb lists one record per CDR3 protein. Of 99,000 or so distinct CDR3 sequences listed, 13% to 15% are singletons. This sample was included in a study of naive and memory T cell subsets. In germline, CDR1 is SGHAT, CDR2 FQNNGV. Trimming removed 3 bases from V and 3 bases from J, with 9 bases in between. The CDR3 runs 13 residues. Findings of the study overall: Especially in CD8 cells, naive repertoires contained a few larger clonotypes, possibly CD45RA-re-expressing memory cells. TCR counts from RNA may reflect activation-linked expression changes. Diversity fell and Gini index rose from naive through CM, EM, EMRA.

CMV status came from CD4+ IFNgamma after overnight CMV lysate stimulation. Sequential positive selection took CD4 T cells first, then CD8 T cells. The source material was naive CD8+ T cells from blood. J is TRBJ2-7 and V is TRBV11-2, with a possible D match to TRBD2 (5 bases). The TCR was taken from a human donor in good health. The CDR3 spells CASSFGVDYEQYF. The CDR3 nucleotides are TGTGCCAGCAGCTTCGGGGTGGACTACGAGCAGTACTTC.